These T cell receptor beta chains were read from a single sample in a study of blood T cell repertoires in COVID-19. Sequencing used immunoSEQ multiplex PCR; TCRdb keeps in-frame clones, though not all of them. The sample lists over 200,000 clones, 75% to 90% occurring once. The sequenced sample consisted of peripheral blood. All receptors derive from a man younger than 40 with COVID-19, enrolled during active disease. The CDR3 runs from the conserved cysteine through the conserved F or W. A D gene is named only where the DNA matches it firmly.

D: -
J: TRBJ2-5
V: TRBV3-1/TRBV3-2
DNA: TGTGCCAGCAGTACACAGGGTGGGAGAGAGACCCAGTACTTC
CDR3: CASSTQGGRETQYF

D: -
J: TRBJ2-2
V: TRBV5-1
DNA: TGCGCCAGCAGCTTAATAGGACAGAACACCGGGGAGCTGTTTTTT
CDR3: CASSLIGQNTGELFF

D: TRBD1
J: TRBJ2-2
V: TRBV4-3
DNA: TGCGCCAGCGGCCTAGGGACAGGGAGCACCGGGGAGCTGTTTTTT
CDR3: CASGLGTGSTGELFF

D: TRBD1
J: TRBJ2-7
V: TRBV18
DNA: TGTGCCAGCTCACCATTGACAGGGACACTCTCCTACGAGCAGTACTTC
CDR3: CASSPLTGTLSYEQYF

D: TRBD1
J: TRBJ1-2
V: TRBV6-6
DNA: TGTGCCAGCAGTCTGGGGACAGCAAACTATGGCTACACCTTC
CDR3: CASSLGTANYGYTF

D: -
J: TRBJ1-2
V: TRBV3-1/TRBV3-2
DNA: TGTGCCAGCAGCCAAGGGCTAGGGGAGGGGAATTATGGCTACACCTTC
CDR3: CASSQGLGEGNYGYTF

D: TRBD2
J: TRBJ2-1
V: TRBV5-1
DNA: TGCGCCAGCACCCTTCTTACTAGCGGGAGCTCCTACAATGAGCAGTTCTTC
CDR3: CASTLLTSGSSYNEQFF

D: TRBD1
J: TRBJ1-4
V: TRBV13
DNA: TGTGCCAGCAGAAGGACAGGGGGCCATGAAAAACTGTTTTTT
CDR3: CASRRTGGHEKLFF

D: TRBD1
J: TRBJ2-1
V: TRBV4-3
DNA: TGCGCCAGCAGCCAATGGACAGGGGCTGGCAATGAGCAGTTCTTC
CDR3: CASSQWTGAGNEQFF

D: -
J: TRBJ1-4
V: TRBV12-5
DNA: TGTGCTAGTGCCGACAACAGCCTTCTCATCCAAAAACTGTTTTTT
CDR3: CASADNSLLIQKLFF